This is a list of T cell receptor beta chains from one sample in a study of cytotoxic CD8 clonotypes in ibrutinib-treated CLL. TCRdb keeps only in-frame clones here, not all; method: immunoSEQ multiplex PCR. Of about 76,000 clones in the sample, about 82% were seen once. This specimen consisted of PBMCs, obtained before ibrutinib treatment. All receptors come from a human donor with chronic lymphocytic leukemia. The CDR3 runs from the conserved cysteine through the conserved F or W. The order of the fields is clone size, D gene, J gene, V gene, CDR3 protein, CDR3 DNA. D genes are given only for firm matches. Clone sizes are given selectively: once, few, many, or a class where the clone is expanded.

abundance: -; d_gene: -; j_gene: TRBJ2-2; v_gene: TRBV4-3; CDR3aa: CASSQDIQDASTGELFF; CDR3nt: TGCGCCAGCAGCCAAGATATACAGGACGCGAGCACCGGGGAGCTGTTTTTT
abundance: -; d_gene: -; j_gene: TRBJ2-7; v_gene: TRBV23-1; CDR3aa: CASSHSTSSSYEQYF; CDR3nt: TGCGCCAGCAGTCACTCCACCAGCTCCTCCTACGAGCAGTACTTC
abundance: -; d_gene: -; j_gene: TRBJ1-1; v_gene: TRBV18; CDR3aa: CASSPQGMNTEAFF; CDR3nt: TGTGCCAGCTCACCACAGGGGATGAACACTGAAGCTTTCTTT
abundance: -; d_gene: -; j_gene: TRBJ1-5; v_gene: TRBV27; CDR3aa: CASSPGIRQPQHF; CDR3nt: TGTGCCAGCAGCCCAGGGATCCGTCAGCCCCAGCATTTT
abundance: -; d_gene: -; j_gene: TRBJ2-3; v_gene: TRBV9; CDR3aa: CASQRDTDTDTQYF; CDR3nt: TGTGCCAGCCAGCGGGACACAGACACAGATACGCAGTATTTT
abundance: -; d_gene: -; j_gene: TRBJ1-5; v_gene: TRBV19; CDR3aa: CASTYRSIVIGSGNQPQHF; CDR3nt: TGTGCCAGTACCTATAGATCTATAGTAATTGGATCCGGAAATCAGCCCCAGCATTTT
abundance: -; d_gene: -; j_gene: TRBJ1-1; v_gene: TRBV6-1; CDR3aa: CASEGVGAFF; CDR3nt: TGTGCCAGCGAGGGGGTAGGGGCTTTCTTT
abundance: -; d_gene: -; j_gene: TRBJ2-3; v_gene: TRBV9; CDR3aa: CASSASGSTDTQYF; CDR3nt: TGTGCCAGCAGCGCGAGCGGAAGCACAGATACGCAGTATTTT
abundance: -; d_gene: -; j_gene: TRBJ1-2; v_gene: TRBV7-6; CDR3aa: CASSLEAGSNYGYTF; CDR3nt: TGTGCCAGCAGCTTAGAGGCAGGGAGCAACTATGGCTACACCTTC
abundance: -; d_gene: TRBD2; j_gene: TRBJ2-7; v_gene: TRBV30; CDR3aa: CAWTAGGPYEQYF; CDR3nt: TGTGCCTGGACGGCGGGAGGGCCCTACGAGCAGTACTTC
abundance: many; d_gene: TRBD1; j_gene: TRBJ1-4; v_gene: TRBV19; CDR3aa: CASSIVYRGLGKLFF; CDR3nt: TGTGCCAGTAGTATAGTATATAGGGGGCTCGGAAAACTGTTTTTT
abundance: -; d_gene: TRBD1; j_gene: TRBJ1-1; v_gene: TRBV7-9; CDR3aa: CASSLEVWGQPNTEAFF; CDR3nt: TGTGCCAGCAGCTTAGAGGTTTGGGGACAGCCGAACACTGAAGCTTTCTTT
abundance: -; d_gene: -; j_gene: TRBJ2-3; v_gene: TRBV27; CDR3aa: CASSLVFVGGIDTQYF; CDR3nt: TGTGCCAGCAGTTTGGTATTTGTGGGCGGTATAGATACGCAGTATTTT
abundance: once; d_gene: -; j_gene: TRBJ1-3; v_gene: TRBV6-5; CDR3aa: CASRSTGNTIYF; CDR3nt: TGTGCCAGCAGGTCTACTGGAAACACCATATATTTT
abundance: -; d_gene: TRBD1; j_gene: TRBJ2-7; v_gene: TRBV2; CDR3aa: CASSVRQGGYEQYF; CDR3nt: TGTGCCAGCAGTGTCAGACAGGGGGGCTACGAGCAGTACTTC
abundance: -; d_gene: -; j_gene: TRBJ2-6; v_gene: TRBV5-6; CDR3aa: CASSLRRYSGANVLTF; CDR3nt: TGTGCCAGCAGCTTGCGGCGCTACTCTGGGGCCAACGTCCTGACTTTC
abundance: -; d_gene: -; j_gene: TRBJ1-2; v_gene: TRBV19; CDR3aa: CASSSHLTEPYGYTF; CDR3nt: TGTGCCAGTAGTAGTCATTTGACAGAACCTTATGGCTACACCTTC
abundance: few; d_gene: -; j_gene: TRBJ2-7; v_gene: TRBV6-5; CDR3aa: CASSLPPGTPNYEQYF; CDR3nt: TGTGCCAGCAGTTTACCCCCCGGGACTCCAAACTACGAGCAGTACTTC
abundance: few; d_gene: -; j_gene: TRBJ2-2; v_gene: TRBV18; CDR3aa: CASSHGQGNTGELFF; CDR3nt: TGTGCCAGCTCACATGGGCAGGGGAACACCGGGGAGCTGTTTTTT
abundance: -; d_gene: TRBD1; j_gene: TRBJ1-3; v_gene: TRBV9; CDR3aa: CASSVVGQAGNTIYF; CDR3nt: TGTGCCAGCAGCGTAGTGGGACAGGCAGGAAACACCATATATTTT
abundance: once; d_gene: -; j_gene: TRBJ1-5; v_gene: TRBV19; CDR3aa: CASSKSADQPQHF; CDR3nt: TGTGCCAGTAGTAAAAGTGCGGATCAGCCCCAGCATTTT
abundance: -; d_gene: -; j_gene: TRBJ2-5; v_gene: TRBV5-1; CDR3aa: CASSLGLGDTQGVNF; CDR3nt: TGCGCCAGCAGCTTAGGACTAGGCGATACCCAGGGGGTGAACTTC
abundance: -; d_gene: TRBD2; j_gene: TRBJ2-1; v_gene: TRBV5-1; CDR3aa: CASSLGRELGNEQFF; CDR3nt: TGCGCCAGCAGCTTGGGGCGGGAGCTCGGGAATGAGCAGTTCTTC
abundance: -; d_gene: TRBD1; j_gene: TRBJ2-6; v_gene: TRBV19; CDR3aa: CASSIGYRGNSGANVLTF; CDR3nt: TGTGCCAGTAGTATTGGATACAGGGGGAACTCTGGGGCCAACGTCCTGACTTTC
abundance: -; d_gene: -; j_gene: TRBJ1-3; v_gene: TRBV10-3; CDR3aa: CAISESNPGQGNTIYF; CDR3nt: TGTGCCATCAGTGAGTCGAATCCAGGGCAGGGAAACACCATATATTTT
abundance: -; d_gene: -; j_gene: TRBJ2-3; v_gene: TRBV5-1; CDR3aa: CATGTADTQYF; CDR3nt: TGCGCCACAGGGACTGCAGATACGCAGTATTTT
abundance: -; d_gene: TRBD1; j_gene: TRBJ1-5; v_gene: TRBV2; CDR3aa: CASSGTGRQPQHF; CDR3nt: TGTGCCAGCAGTGGGACAGGTCGTCAGCCCCAGCATTTT